The source of this T cell receptor (beta chain) is a study of graft-versus-host responses after intestinal transplantation. Overall study context: Anti-thymocyte globulin served as induction for all recipients, who then took tacrolimus and steroids for about three years. Overall study findings and caveats: High graft-versus-host to host-versus-graft clonal ratios were seen in allografts of patients with graft-donor T cell macrochimerism. After transplant, early declines in HvG clones were associated with peak levels of circulating GvH clones. Recipient bone marrow held GvH clones, some seen earlier in ileum or blood.

Trimming took off 3 bases at V and 2 bases at J, with 10 bases between the two ends. Germline V CDR1 and CDR2: SNHLY, FYNNEI. This CDR3 has 14 residues. Clones were read by immunoSEQ multiplex PCR, and TCRdb kept only the in-frame ones, dropping some. Here the sample spans tens of thousands of clones, roughly 90% being singletons. As to this clone: Its antigen remains unidentified.

The TCR originated in a human donor who was the organ donor for an intestinal transplant. The source material was unstimulated CD4+ T cells sorted from spleen or lymph node cells, sampled before transplant. The V gene is TRBV2, the J gene TRBJ1-2, with D maybe TRBD1 (5 bases). CDR3 amino acids: CASSDWNRNYGYTF. DNA for the CDR3: TGTGCCAGCAGTGATTGGAACAGGAACTATGGCTACACCTTC. The full variable domain, with the rest looked up from reference TRBV2 and TRBJ1-2, is EPEVTQTPSHQVTQMGQEVILRCVPISNHLYFYWYRQILGQKVEFLVSFYNNEISEKSEIFDDQFSVERPDGSNFTLKIRSTKLEDSAMYFCASSDWNRNYGYTFGSGTRLTVV.